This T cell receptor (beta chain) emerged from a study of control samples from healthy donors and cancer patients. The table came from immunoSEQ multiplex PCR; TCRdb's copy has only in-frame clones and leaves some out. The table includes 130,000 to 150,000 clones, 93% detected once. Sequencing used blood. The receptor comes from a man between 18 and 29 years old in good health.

CDR3 protein: CASSRGGASVLETQYF. CDR3 in DNA: TGTGCCAGCAGCCGCGGGGGGGCCTCGGTCTTAGAGACCCAGTACTTC. The chain couples TRBV3-1 (or the pseudogene TRBV3-2) to TRBJ2-5; 9 nucleotides align to TRBD2. The CDR3 contains 16 residues. J was trimmed by 4 bases and V by 4 bases; bases with no gene match: 10. CDR1 and CDR2 (germline): LGHDT, YNNKEL (reference sequence).